Listed here are 25 T cell receptor beta chains from one sample, sequenced in a study of cytomegalovirus exposure and HLA in healthy donors. The PCR used 60 Vbeta and 13 Jbeta primers. The table came from immunoSEQ multiplex PCR; TCRdb's copy has only in-frame clones and leaves some out. Among nearly 80,000 clones, roughly 80% were seen once, and the ten largest hold roughly a fifth. Sequencing was done on a sample of PBMCs. The receptors were gathered from a woman between 40 and 50 years old in good health and CMV-seropositive.

The count of this clone is one. This chain links TRBV6-5 with TRBJ1-2; D gene uncertain. This CDR3 region has 15 residues. Trimming pared 0 bases from V and 7 bases from J, leaving 15 bases between. Germline V gene sequence: CDR1 MNHEY, CDR2 SVGAGI. CDR3 nucleotide sequence: TGTGCCAGCAGTTACTCGAGACAAAGCACGAGTGGCTACACCTTC. Its translation: CASSYSRQSTSGYTF.

The chain is built from TRBV6-5 and TRBJ2-1; 7 bases align to TRBD2. J was trimmed by 4 bases and V by 0 bases; bases with no gene match: 3. The CDR3 extends over 15 amino acids. Germline-derived CDR1 and CDR2 are MNHEY and SVGAGI. The CDR3 is CASSYSASGYNEQFF. The CDR3 nucleotides are TGTGCCAGCAGTTACTCGGCTAGCGGTTACAATGAGCAGTTCTTC.

V usage is TRBV19 and J usage is TRBJ1-4, with D uncertain. Between the trimmed V and J ends, which lost 3 bases and 5 bases, there was a span of 10 bases. The CDR3 consists of 14 residues. CDR1 is LNHDA, CDR2 SQIVND, per germline (reference sequence). The CDR3 sequence: CASSILRRNEKLFF. CDR3 DNA sequence: TGTGCCAGTAGTATCCTCAGGCGCAATGAAAAACTGTTTTTT.

The chain is built from TRBV5-1 and TRBJ1-2, with TRBD1 as a possible D gene (6 bases). Trimming stripped 5 bases from V and 5 bases from J, with 16 bases between. The CDR3 loop spans 14 amino acids. The germline gives CDR1 SGHRS, CDR2 YFSETQ. The CDR3 reads CASRSAGVEYGYTF. The CDR3 coding sequence is TGCGCCAGCAGGTCGGCAGGGGTGGAGTATGGCTACACCTTC.

This clone came up a few times. The chain combines TRBV9 with TRBJ1-3; D may be TRBD1 (5 bases). Germline CDR1 and CDR2: SGDLS and YYNGEE. V lost 0 bases to trimming and J lost 0 bases, with 7 bases between them. CDR3 length: 15 amino acids. CDR3 DNA sequence: TGTGCCAGCAGCGTAGCAAGGGGCTCTGGAAACACCATATATTTT. This codes for CASSVARGSGNTIYF.

The chain carries TRBV7-9 and TRBJ2-2; 10 nucleotides align to TRBD1. The CDR3 is made up of 13 amino acids. V was pared by 11 bases and J by 5 bases, with 5 bases of the junction left unmatched. Per germline, CDR1 SEHNR and CDR2 FQNEAQ (reference sequence). The CDR3 bases are TGTGCCCGCGGACAGGGGGAAACCGGGGAGCTGTTTTTT. Translation gives CARGQGETGELFF.

The chain is built from TRBV30 and TRBJ1-1; TRBD1 matches 12 bases. The CDR3 loop spans 16 amino acids. V was pared by 2 bases and J by 1 base, with 5 bases of the junction left unmatched. Germline V gene data show CDR1 as GTSNPN and CDR2 as SVGIG (reference sequence). DNA of the CDR3: TGTGCCTGGAGTACGGGACAGGGGGCGCGGAACACTGAAGCTTTCTTT. This codes for CAWSTGQGARNTEAFF.

V usage is TRBV19 and J usage is TRBJ1-5; 8 positions match TRBD1. CDR3 length: 14 residues. In germline, CDR1 is LNHDA, CDR2 SQIVND (reference sequence). J was trimmed by 5 bases and V by 5 bases; bases with no gene match: 5. CDR3 in amino acids: CASSLGQGDQPQHF. The CDR3 DNA sequence: TGTGCCAGTAGTCTAGGACAGGGAGATCAGCCCCAGCATTTT. Variable domain in full (rest from reference TRBV19 and TRBJ1-5): DGGITQSPKYLFRKEGQNVTLSCEQNLNHDAMYWYRQDPGQGLRLIYYSQIVNDFQKGDIAEGYSVSREKKESFPLTVTSAQKNPTAFYLCASSLGQGDQPQHFGDGTRLSIL.

The chain joins TRBV6-6 to TRBJ1-1, with 8 bases aligning to TRBD1. V lost 7 bases, J lost 6 bases, and 16 bases stayed unmatched. The CDR3 runs 16 residues. Looked up from germline, CDR1 is MNHNY and CDR2 is SVGAGI (reference sequence). CDR3 coding DNA: TGTGCCAGCAAGACAGGACAGGGAATCGCCGAAGCTGAAGCTTTCTTT. Residues: CASKTGQGIAEAEAFF.

The rearrangement uses TRBV7-9 and TRBJ2-1; a weak D match, TRBD2 (5 bases). The germline V gene has CDR1 SEHNR and CDR2 FQNEAQ (reference sequence). The CDR3 runs 14 residues. V was clipped by 3 bases and J by 8 bases, with 14 bases between them. As DNA, the CDR3 is TGTGCCAGCAGCTTGACGACTACTTCGGATGAGCAGTTCTTC. As protein: CASSLTTTSDEQFF.

This clone came up once. V usage is TRBV30 and J usage is TRBJ2-3; 9 nucleotides line up with TRBD2. V lost 1 base to trimming and J lost 0 bases; unmatched junction nucleotides: 11. This CDR3 spans 18 amino acids. Germline V gene lookup returns CDR1 GTSNPN and CDR2 SVGIG (reference sequence). CDR3 protein: CAWSDPWETSGSTDTQYF. CDR3 DNA: TGTGCCTGGAGTGACCCTTGGGAGACTAGCGGAAGCACAGATACGCAGTATTTT.

The chain links TRBV29-1 to TRBJ2-3; unclear D gene. The CDR3 has 13 amino acids. CDR1 and CDR2 (germline): SQVTM, ANQGSEA. V lost 3 bases, J lost 2 bases, and 9 bases lay in between. CDR3 coding DNA: TGCAGCGTTGATTTAGATTACACAGATACGCAGTATTTT. This codes for CSVDLDYTDTQYF.

This clone was found a few times. The chain recombines TRBV5-1 with TRBJ2-1; D possibly corresponds to TRBD1 (6 bases). CDR3 length: 15 amino acids. The germline V and J ends were trimmed by 1 base and 4 bases, with 12 bases remaining between them. In germline, CDR1 is SGHRS, CDR2 YFSETQ. The chain's CDR3 is CASSLRPGTYNEQFF. The DNA for the CDR3 is TGCGCCAGCAGCTTGCGCCCAGGGACATACAATGAGCAGTTCTTC.

This clone was counted a single time. CDR3 in DNA: TGTGCCAGCAGCCTCCGGGACAGATGGAACACTGAAGCTTTCTTT. Protein: CASSLRDRWNTEAFF. The chain is built from TRBV13 and TRBJ1-1, with 7 bases aligning to TRBD1. The V and J ends lost 5 bases and 1 base, in that order; junction bases with no gene match: 7. Looked up from germline, CDR1 is PRHDT and CDR2 is FYEKMQ (reference sequence). There are 15 residues in the CDR3.

The rearrangement links TRBV5-1 to TRBJ2-2; D is possibly TRBD1 (5 bases). The germline CDR1 and CDR2 sequences are SGHRS and YFSETQ. The CDR3 extends over 12 amino acids. V lost 3 bases, J lost 9 bases, and 9 bases lay in between. The CDR3 DNA is TGCGCCAGCAGCTCTCAGGGTTGGGAGCTGTTTTTT. This codes for CASSSQGWELFF.

The V gene is TRBV7-7, the J gene TRBJ2-7; 11 bases match TRBD1. Germline CDR1 SSHAT, CDR2 FNYEAQ (reference sequence). Unmatched junction bases numbered 2, after V lost 3 bases and J lost 1 base. The CDR3 sequence is 15 residues long. CDR3 DNA: TGTGCCAGCAGCTTGGGACAGGGGGAGTCCTACGAGCAGTACTTC. Encoded protein: CASSLGQGESYEQYF.

This clone appeared a single time. The chain joins TRBV30 to TRBJ1-3; weak D call: TRBD1 (5 bases). This CDR3 region has 14 residues. Looked up from germline, CDR1 is GTSNPN and CDR2 is SVGIG (reference sequence). Trimming cost V 5 bases and J 0 bases, with 11 bases left between them. The CDR3 reads CAWAQGDSGNTIYF. The CDR3 bases are TGTGCCTGGGCCCAGGGTGACTCTGGAAACACCATATATTTT.

This sequence joins TRBV2 and TRBJ2-5, with D perhaps TRBD2 (5 bases). CDR1 and CDR2 from the germline V gene are SNHLY and FYNNEI. The V and J ends lost 1 base and 5 bases respectively, with 5 bases between them. The CDR3 consists of 12 residues. The CDR3 coding sequence is TGTGCCAGCAGTGAAGGGAGGGAGACCCAGTACTTC. As protein: CASSEGRETQYF.

The chain recombines TRBV2 with TRBJ1-5; TRBD1 is a possible D gene (5 bases). Trimming left V 3 bases short and J 5 bases short, with 8 bases between. This CDR3 contains 13 residues. Germline V gene sequence: CDR1 SNHLY, CDR2 FYNNEI. The CDR3 reads CASSEDKDQPQHF. CDR3 DNA: TGTGCCAGCAGTGAGGACAAAGATCAGCCCCAGCATTTT.

The J gene is TRBJ2-1, the V gene TRBV29-1, with D possibly TRBD1 on 6 matching bases. The CDR3 has 15 amino acids. Trimming took off 7 bases at V and 4 bases at J, with 20 bases between the two ends. Germline V gene sequence: CDR1 SQVTM, CDR2 ANQGSEA. The CDR3 DNA follows: TGCAGCGCCAAGCCAAGGGGGAACAATTACAATGAGCAGTTCTTC. Its translation: CSAKPRGNNYNEQFF.

This rearrangement joins TRBV2 to TRBJ2-5; possible D gene TRBD1, 5 bases. Looked up from germline, CDR1 is SNHLY and CDR2 is FYNNEI. This CDR3 has 13 residues. With 6 bases removed from V and 0 bases from J, the gap between germline ends came to 8 bases. The CDR3 loop reads CASRRQYQETQYF. CDR3 in DNA: TGTGCCAGCAGGCGACAGTACCAAGAGACCCAGTACTTC.

This clone was counted between two and nine times. The chain uses TRBV28 and TRBJ1-3; possible D gene TRBD1, 5 bases. V was trimmed by 3 bases and J by 4 bases, leaving 10 bases between them. The V gene's germline CDR1 is MDHEN and CDR2 SYDVKM. This CDR3 has 14 amino acids. The CDR3 is CASSFQGMGNTIYF. The DNA of the CDR3 is TGTGCCAGCAGTTTCCAGGGCATGGGAAACACCATATATTTT. The variable domain in full, with the rest retrieved from reference TRBV28 and TRBJ1-3, is DVKVTQSSRYLVKRTGEKVFLECVQDMDHENMFWYRQDPGLGLRLIYFSYDVKMKEKGDIPEGYSVSREKKERFSLILESASTNQTSMYLCASSFQGMGNTIYFGEGSWLTVV.

The chain joins TRBV2 to TRBJ2-1; D is perhaps TRBD1 (6 bases). This CDR3 has 15 amino acids. V lost 1 base to trimming and J lost 0 bases, with 7 bases between them. CDR1 is SNHLY and CDR2 is FYNNEI in the germline V gene. In DNA, the CDR3 is TGTGCCAGCAGTGAAGGGACAGCCTCCTACAATGAGCAGTTCTTC. It encodes CASSEGTASYNEQFF.

This clone was seen only a few times. V usage is TRBV6-5 and J usage is TRBJ2-3; D uncertain. Germline lookup yields CDR1 MNHEY and CDR2 SVGAGI. V was cut by 6 bases and J by 5 bases, with 15 bases left in between. The CDR3 extends over 14 amino acids. The CDR3 DNA reads TGTGCCAGCAGGAAGTCTCCGGTCGTAGATACGCAGTATTTT. Translating it yields CASRKSPVVDTQYF.

This chain uses TRBV7-8 with TRBJ1-4; D ambiguous. This CDR3 comprises 15 residues. Trimming took off 4 bases at V and 7 bases at J, with 16 bases between the two ends. Germline CDR1 is SGHVS and CDR2 is FQNEAQ. CDR3 in amino acids: CASSSVGDSGEKLFF. CDR3 nucleotides: TGTGCCAGCAGCTCCGTAGGAGATTCGGGTGAAAAACTGTTTTTT.